This T cell receptor beta chain was obtained from a study of control samples from healthy donors and cancer patients. Clones were sequenced by immunoSEQ multiplex PCR, and TCRdb holds only the in-frame ones, with some missing. This table holds 150,000 to 200,000 clones, roughly nine tenths found once. The V gene lost 4 bases and the J gene lost 11 bases, with 17 bases spanning the gap. Germline assignment: CDR1 GTSNPN and CDR2 SVGIG (reference sequence). This CDR3 region has 13 residues. This receptor was identified in a man aged 30 to 39 in good health. The V call is TRBV30, the J call TRBJ1-4, with D tentatively TRBD1 (5 bases). The sample taken for sequencing was blood. The CDR3 loop is CAWNPTAAGKLFF. CDR3 sequence (DNA): TGTGCCTGGAACCCGACAGCGGCTGGGAAACTGTTTTTT.